The present TCR beta chain was sequenced within a study of cytomegalovirus exposure and HLA in healthy donors (dated by TCRdb to the late 2010s). Notes on the research overall: According to an earlier analysis of 587 of the donors, about 179 million T cells yielded 90 million to 140 million unique TCR beta sequences and less than 300 Gb of sequence data. A later genetic analysis used genome-wide SNP genotypes for about 60% of the 666 donors, treating that subset as a discovery cohort. About five DR-DQ haplotypes were treated as single units for association and clustering because of strong linkage in the cohort. HLA typing covered class I and class II loci at four-digit resolution. An early release that covered about 600 HLA-typed donors contained approximately 320 gigabases of sequencing data and tens of millions of unique TCR sequences. Every discovery cohort repertoire had been produced on one sequencing platform. The number of typed donors differed by locus: about 620-640 for A, B, C, DRB1 and DQB1; approximately 540 for DQA1; approximately 600 for DPA1; and 450 to 480 for DPB1. The study aimed to test whether signatures of past pathogen exposure could be identified by cataloging public T cell receptors. The T cell repertoires of 666 subjects were profiled by immunosequencing and related to cytomegalovirus serostatus. High-throughput TCR immunosequencing, statistical association of individual TCRs with disease status, and machine learning were combined to predict cytomegalovirus infection status. An earlier analysis of approximately 500 of the donors applied high-throughput TCR beta sequencing to assess whether each TCR beta V gene segment acted as functional or pseudogenic. The genetic ancestry cluster associated with self-reported Caucasian donors included 81% of the 398 genotyped donors. To study patterns of TCR occurrence, a later analysis re-analyzed previously published TCR beta repertoires from just over 650 donors and added high-resolution HLA genotyping. On average, roughly 200,000 unique TCR beta nucleotide sequences were sequenced per donor among 398 genotyped donors of the cohort, with roughly 19% of those sequences being non-productive. Besides the first cohort of 666 subjects, a separate validation cohort made up of 120 different subjects was used. Donor age, sex, ethnicity and CMV serostatus were compiled together with the repertoire data. Rather than drawing on any new phenotypic data, the later analysis identified candidate immune exposures from TCR beta sequences and the way those sequences occurred across donors.

V is trimmed back by 4 bases and J by 4 bases, and the junction contains 6 bases that no gene match accounts for. CDR1 is given as LGHNA and CDR2 as YSLEER, both from the germline V gene. The CDR3 goes from the cysteine to the phenylalanine over 16 residues. This entry keeps only the CDR3 DNA: 48 bases, framed from base 1. Results and caveats for the whole study, not just this receptor: The study gave a list of under 200 TCR beta chains associated with cytomegalovirus. Only TCR beta chains were sequenced in this cohort, and the absence of alpha or paired-chain data limited detectable features. According to a later analysis, most CMV-associated TCR beta chains appeared to be HLA-restricted, and the HLA associations seemed to be driven largely by CMV exposure. Most TCR sequences were observed very rarely across donors, whereas some public TCRs were present in many individuals. A later analysis associated about 17,000 TCR beta sequences with specific HLA alleles at a false discovery rate of 0.05. An earlier analysis of around 540 of the donors showed that most TCR beta V segments appeared in productive rearrangements either about 90% or about 30% of the time, which broadly matched IMGT annotations. When HLA alleles, especially DR and DQ, strongly co-occurred, TCR associations were difficult to assign to individual alleles. In a later genetic analysis, a missense DCLRE1C variant was associated with V-gene and J-gene trimming of TCR beta chains, and the association was replicated in an independent cohort. For the cohort, immune exposure information was limited to CMV serostatus. Because counts were too low, 15 or so rarely observed V segments, including chromosome 9 orphons, were excluded from the earlier analysis of around 640 of the donors. A cluster of highly shared sequence variants was judged likely to represent a technical artifact of the sequencing pipeline. In a later analysis, HLA-associated TCR beta chains were found to be more clonally expanded and to have lower generation probabilities than equally common non-associated chains. In vitro tests confirmed that three of the cytomegalovirus-associated TCR beta chains recognize cytomegalovirus antigens. A later analysis reported that several top co-occurrence clusters appeared linked to parvovirus B19, influenza, CMV and Epstein-Barr virus. Some IMGT-functional V segments, including TRBV6-2 and TRBV6-3, could not be told apart with the 87-base-pair reads, so those segments were excluded. Sequencing depth was assumed to be roughly uniform across donors in the presence/absence analyses, though that assumption may not hold. A later genetic analysis reported fewer N-insertions in productive TCRs among donors in an Asian-associated ancestry cluster than the roughly 720-donor mean. A further reported finding was that TCR beta sequences accurately predicted the HLA-A and HLA-B alleles for most subjects in the first cohort. Correlated functional status among segregating V segments might reflect linkage disequilibrium, but an unknown experimental factor could not be ruled out. The authors suggested that the approach could potentially be extended to other disease states and immunological phenotypes. Because HLA typing was missing for some donors at each locus, association tests included only the typed subset. The classifier was reported to diagnose cytomegalovirus status with high specificity and sensitivity in both the original cohort and the validation cohort. According to a later analysis, TCR association rates differed among HLA loci, with DRB1 alleles showing the most associated TCRs and HLA-C alleles showing the fewest.

To note about this clone: Its antigen remains undetermined. No clone much larger than this one lies a single base away; base qualities are absent.

Library preparation was by the immunoSEQ multiplex PCR assay. The multiplex PCR relied on a mix of 60 forward primers for TCR Vbeta segments and 13 reverse primers for TCR Jbeta segments. The CDR3 region of rearranged TCR beta genes was amplified from genomic DNA by a multiplex PCR assay. Amplified TCR beta libraries were sequenced as 87-base-pair reads on the Illumina HiSeq System. Per the source publication's procedure: Across the roughly 670 repertoires, a later analysis counted approximately 75 million unique TCR beta chains, 9 million to 14 million of which were shared by at least two donors. To remove PCR and sequencing errors, raw reads were error-corrected and collapsed into unique sequences using a nearest-neighbor algorithm that merged closely related sequences. To assign V, D and J gene segments, CDR3 sequences were aligned to IMGT reference sequences. For a sequence to be retained, a match of at least six nucleotides was required to both a V gene segment and a J gene segment. Rearrangements were called productive when the CDR3 lacked stop codons and stayed in frame with V and J; all others were non-productive. Following IMGT convention, CDR3 was defined as the stretch from the second conserved V-encoded cysteine up to the conserved J-encoded phenylalanine. The earlier analysis of some 550 of the donors excluded any sequence lacking an unambiguous match to a single V gene segment. An earlier analysis of 500 to 600 of the donors classified V segments as functional when productive rearrangements were above 56.7% and as segregating when the standard deviation between donors was above 5%. A statistical classification framework was developed to diagnose cytomegalovirus status using the catalog of TCR beta chain sequences. A later analysis assigned V and J genes by comparing TCR nucleotide sequences with IMGT/GENE-DB human TR gene sequences. Using the TCRdist pipeline, a later analysis assigned CDR3 sequences along with most-parsimonious VDJ recombination scenarios. In a later analysis, every TCR beta chain was defined by the combination of its CDR3 amino acid sequence and its V-gene family, and reads without a unique V-gene family were dropped. A later analysis removed 592 highly shared, low-generation-probability nucleotide sequences to deal with suspected cross-contamination and a sequencing artifact. In a later analysis, a clonal expansion index was calculated for each public chain from normalized within-repertoire ranks of inferred template counts. Generation probabilities in a later analysis came from a VDJ recombination model fitted to out-of-frame rearrangements, and those results were checked against IGoR. A later analysis scored TCR-TCR, TCR-HLA and TCR-CMV co-occurrence with hypergeometric tests, applying a repertoire-size bias correction to TCR pairs. To estimate false discovery rates, a later analysis permuted the HLA or CMV assignments 20 times. In a later analysis, co-occurring TCRs were grouped using DBSCAN, with TCRdist sequence similarity added in when clustering inside HLA-allele-positive subsets. Co-occurrence clustering excluded repertoires with fewer than 30,000 or more than 120,000 public chains, plus five with anomalous nucleotide sharing. Drawn from immuneACCESS, this table holds only the in-frame rearrangements with V and J called that TCRdb kept. Clones are partly lost; checked studies trace under half to an unresolved V gene and leave the rest unexplained. V, J and clone size derive from that table, while D and trimming were established from the DNA sequence. The sample contains approximately 100,000 clones, about 75% of them found a single time. The ten largest clonotypes hold over 4% of the sample.

The cohort comprised under 700 healthy bone marrow donors. At the time of sampling, all cohort members were nominally healthy, though unrecorded immune exposures were likely present. The donor tested CMV seropositive and was one of the 289 seropositive cohort members. Every donor gave a peripheral blood sample, and the peripheral blood mononuclear cells from that sample were used for TCR beta sequencing. The Qiagen DNeasy Blood Extraction Kit was used to extract genomic DNA from the blood cell samples. The source material was PBMCs. Recombination joined TRBV4-3 with TRBJ2-2; TRBD2 aligns with 10 central bases. The source of this sequence is a woman between 18 and 29 years old in good health and CMV-seropositive. The nucleotide sequence reads TGCGCCAGCAGCCGATTTCTAGCGGGAGTCACCGGGGAGCTGTTTTTT. This codes for CASSRFLAGVTGELFF.